This TCR beta chain was identified during a study of T cell repertoires in cytomegalovirus infection. The wider study: An indication of both CMV infection and matching HLA type came from public TCR beta signatures.

About this clonotype: What it recognizes is unknown.

The CDR3 covers 16 residues. With 2 bases removed from V and 9 bases from J, the gap between germline ends came to 20 bases. CDR1 and CDR2 (germline): SGHDN, FVKESK. TCRdb re-called the reads through MiXCR, storing one row per CDR3 protein. The data show under 200,000 distinct CDR3 sequences, approximately 28% seen once. Study outcomes and limitations: Carriers of CMV and the relevant HLA type were discriminated by public TCR beta frequency. Within the response measured ex vivo, HLA-C-restricted CMV-specific TCR beta clonotypes were dominant.

The receptor comes from a human donor in good health (CMV status not recorded). Some clones in this sample may be carry-over from other donors' samples. Sequencing input: PBMCs. The J gene is TRBJ2-1, the V gene TRBV14, with D tentatively TRBD2 (6 bases). The CDR3 region is CASSQPTSLELGEQFF. DNA for the CDR3: TGTGCCAGCAGCCAACCCACTAGCCTGGAGCTGGGTGAGCAGTTCTTC.